The present T cell receptor beta chain was sequenced within a study of blood T cells in healthy people across ages. Through a sample-barcoded 5' primer and a J-beta primer mix, a second PCR was run for roughly 7 to 12 cycles. Each CDR3 protein is one row after TCRdb ran MiXCR on the 5' RACE reads. The table lists about 810,000 distinct CDR3 sequences, about 34% of them singletons. V lost 6 bases to trimming and J lost 8 bases, with 16 bases between them. The CDR3 spans 14 residues. CDR1 is MDHEN, CDR2 SYDVKM, per germline. The sequenced sample consisted of blood. The J gene is TRBJ1-4, the V gene TRBV28; TRBD1 is a possible D gene (5 bases). The source of this sequence is a man between 18 and 35 years old in good health. CDR3 nucleotide sequence: TGTGCCAGCAGCCCCGGGGGGAGAAGCGAAAAACTGTTTTTT. Translation: CASSPGGRSEKLFF. The full variable domain, with the rest looked up from reference TRBV28 and TRBJ1-4, is DVKVTQSSRYLVKRTGEKVFLECVQDMDHENMFWYRQDPGLGLRLIYFSYDVKMKEKGDIPEGYSVSREKKERFSLILESASTNQTSMYLCASSPGGRSEKLFFGSGTQLSVL.